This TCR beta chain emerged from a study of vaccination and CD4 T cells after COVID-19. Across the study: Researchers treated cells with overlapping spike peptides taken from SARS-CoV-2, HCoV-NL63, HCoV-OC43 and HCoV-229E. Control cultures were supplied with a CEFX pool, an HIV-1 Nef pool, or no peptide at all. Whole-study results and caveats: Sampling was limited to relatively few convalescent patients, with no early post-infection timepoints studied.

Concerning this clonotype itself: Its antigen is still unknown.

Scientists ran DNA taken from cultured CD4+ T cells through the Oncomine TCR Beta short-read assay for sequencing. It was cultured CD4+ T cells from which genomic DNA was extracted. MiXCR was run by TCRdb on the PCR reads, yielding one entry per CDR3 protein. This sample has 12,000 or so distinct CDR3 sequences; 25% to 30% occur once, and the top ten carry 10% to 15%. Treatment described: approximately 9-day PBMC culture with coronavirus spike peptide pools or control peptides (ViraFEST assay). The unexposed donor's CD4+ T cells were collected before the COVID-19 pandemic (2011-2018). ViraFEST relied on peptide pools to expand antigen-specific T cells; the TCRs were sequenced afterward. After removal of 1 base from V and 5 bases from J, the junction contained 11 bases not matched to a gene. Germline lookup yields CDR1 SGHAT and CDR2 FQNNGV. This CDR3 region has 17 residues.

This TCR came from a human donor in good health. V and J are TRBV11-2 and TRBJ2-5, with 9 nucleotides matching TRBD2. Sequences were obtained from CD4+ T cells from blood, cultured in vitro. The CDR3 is CASSLVVWREGRETQYF. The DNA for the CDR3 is TGTGCCAGCAGCTTAGTTGTGTGGCGGGAGGGCCGCGAGACCCAGTACTTC. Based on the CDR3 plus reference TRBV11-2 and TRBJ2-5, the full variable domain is EAGVAQSPRYKIIEKRQSVAFWCNPISGHATLYWYQQILGQGPKLLIQFQNNGVVDDSQLPKDRFSAERLKGVDSTLKIQPAKLEDSAVYLCASSLVVWREGRETQYFGPGTRLLVL.